A single sample gave rise to the 10 T cell receptor beta chains below, sequenced in a study of T cell changes during pregnancy in multiple sclerosis. TCRdb keeps only in-frame clones here, not all; method: immunoSEQ multiplex PCR. Among tens of thousands of clones listed, 93% were seen once. The source material was CD8+ T cells from peripheral blood mononuclear cells, sampled in the second trimester of pregnancy. These receptors were obtained from a female donor with multiple sclerosis, enrolled in a pregnancy study.

This chain uses TRBV27 with TRBJ2-5; D possibly corresponds to TRBD2 (6 bases). This CDR3 spans 13 amino acids. The ends were cut back, 6 bases at V and 3 bases at J, with 11 bases in the middle. The germline gives CDR1 MNHEY, CDR2 SMNVEV (reference sequence). The CDR3 bases are TGTGCCAGCAGGGGCGGGATCAAAGAGACCCAGTACTTC. Amino acid sequence: CASRGGIKETQYF.

The chain employs TRBV30 and TRBJ1-4, with D uncertain. Per germline, CDR1 GTSNPN and CDR2 SVGIG (reference sequence). V lost 5 bases and J 0 bases, leaving 10 bases between the germline ends. The CDR3 spans 14 residues. The CDR3 reads CAWSEVATNEKLFF. The CDR3 DNA reads as TGTGCCTGGTCTGAGGTTGCAACTAATGAAAAACTGTTTTTT.

This rearrangement joins TRBV27 to TRBJ1-1; weak D call: TRBD1 (6 bases). Trimming took 8 bases from V and 10 from J, leaving 14 bases between them. The CDR3 loop spans 11 amino acids. CDR1 is MNHEY, CDR2 SMNVEV, per germline (reference sequence). The CDR3 is CASQGFAAAFF. DNA of the CDR3: TGTGCCAGCCAGGGGTTTGCCGCAGCTTTCTTT.

The gene calls are TRBV19 and TRBJ2-1, with D possibly matching TRBD1 (7 bases). CDR3 length: 16 amino acids. V dropped 5 bases and J dropped 4 bases, with 18 bases sitting between them. Per germline, CDR1 LNHDA and CDR2 SQIVND (reference sequence). CDR3 coding DNA: TGTGCCAGTAGTCGACAGGGAGGATTATCTTACAATGAGCAGTTCTTC. Translating gives CASSRQGGLSYNEQFF.

The chain has TRBV7-9 and TRBJ1-2; unclear D gene. The V end was cut by 4 bases, the J end by 9 bases, with 12 bases between. CDR3 length: 12 amino acids. CDR1 is SEHNR, CDR2 FQNEAQ, per germline (reference sequence). The chain's CDR3 is CASSSLRSRYTF. CDR3 nucleotide sequence: TGTGCCAGCAGCTCACTCAGGTCTCGCTACACCTTC.

On this clone: The junction departs from germline at one end; a sequencing error may be responsible. This sequence joins TRBV2 and TRBJ2-7, with TRBD1 matching over 9 bases. Germline-derived CDR1 and CDR2 are SNHLY and FYNNEI. The CDR3 is 8 residues long. CDR3 amino acids: CASGTGSF. The CDR3 coding sequence is TGTGCCAGCGGGACAGGGAGCTTC. Looking up the rest from reference TRBV2 and TRBJ2-7 gives the full variable domain: EPEVTQTPSHQVTQMGQEVILRCVPISNHLYFYWYRQILGQKVEFLVSFYNNEISEKSEIFDDQFSVERPDGSNFTLKIRSTKLEDSAMYFCASGTGSFGPGTRLTVT.

The J gene is TRBJ1-5, the V gene TRBV7-9; D is ambiguous. The CDR3 is 14 residues long. Germline lookup yields CDR1 SEHNR and CDR2 FQNEAQ (reference sequence). V lost 0 bases and J lost 6, with 9 bases in between. CDR3 sequence: CASSLAEEGQPQHF. CDR3 DNA: TGTGCCAGCAGCTTAGCGGAGGAAGGTCAGCCCCAGCATTTT.

The chain has TRBV9 and TRBJ1-1; D is undetermined. There are 16 residues in the CDR3. Trimming removed 0 bases at V and 2 bases at J, with 14 bases between. From germline, CDR1 is SGDLS and CDR2 YYNGEE. The CDR3 region has the DNA TGTGCCAGCAGCGTAGCCCCAACGGGAGCTAACACTGAAGCTTTCTTT. Translating it yields CASSVAPTGANTEAFF.

The genes are TRBV19 and TRBJ2-7, with D possibly matching TRBD1 (5 bases). Germline values: CDR1 LNHDA, CDR2 SQIVND (reference sequence). The CDR3 spans 14 residues. V lost 5 bases and J 4 bases, leaving 15 bases between the germline ends. Here the CDR3 DNA reads TGTGCCAGTAGTGCCTCAGGGTTCTCTTACGAGCAGTACTTC. This encodes CASSASGFSYEQYF.

This clone has only a few counts. The chain recombines TRBV2 with TRBJ1-5; D is unresolved. The germline V gene has CDR1 SNHLY and CDR2 FYNNEI. The CDR3 runs 12 residues. V was cut by 3 bases and J by 5 bases, with 5 bases left in between. CDR3 DNA: TGTGCCAGCAGTGAGGCCGATCAGCCCCAGCATTTT. Encoded protein: CASSEADQPQHF.